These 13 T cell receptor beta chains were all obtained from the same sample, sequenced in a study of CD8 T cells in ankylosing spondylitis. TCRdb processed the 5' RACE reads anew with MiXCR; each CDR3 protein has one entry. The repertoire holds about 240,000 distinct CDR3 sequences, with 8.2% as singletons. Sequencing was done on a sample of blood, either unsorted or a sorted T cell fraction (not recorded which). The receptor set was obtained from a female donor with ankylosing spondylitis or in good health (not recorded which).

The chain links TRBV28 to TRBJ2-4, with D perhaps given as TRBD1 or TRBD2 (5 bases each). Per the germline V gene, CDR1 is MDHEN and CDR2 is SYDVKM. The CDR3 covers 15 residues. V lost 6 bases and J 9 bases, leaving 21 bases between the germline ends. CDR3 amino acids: CASRTTTGPPSIQYF. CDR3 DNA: TGTGCCAGCAGAACAACGACGGGACCTCCAAGCATTCAGTACTTC.

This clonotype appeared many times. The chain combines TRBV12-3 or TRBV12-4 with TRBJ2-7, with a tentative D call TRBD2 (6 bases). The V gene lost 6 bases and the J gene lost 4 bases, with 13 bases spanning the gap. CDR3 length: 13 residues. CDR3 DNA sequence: TGTGCCAGCAGACCCGGGACTCTGTACGAGCAGTACTTC. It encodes CASRPGTLYEQYF.

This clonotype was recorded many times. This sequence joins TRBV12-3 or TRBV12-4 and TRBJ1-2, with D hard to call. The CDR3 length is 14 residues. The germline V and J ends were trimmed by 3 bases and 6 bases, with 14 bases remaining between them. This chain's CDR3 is CASSFHSEENGYTF. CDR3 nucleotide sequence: TGTGCCAGCAGTTTCCACAGCGAGGAGAATGGCTACACCTTC.

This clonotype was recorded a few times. As DNA, the CDR3 is TGTGCCAGCATCTGGAAGGGTGATTGGCCTTTCTCCTACAATGAGCAGTTCTTC. This gives the protein CASIWKGDWPFSYNEQFF. The chain carries TRBV11-2 and TRBJ2-1; D remains unclear. Germline CDR1 SGHAT, CDR2 FQNNGV. With 7 bases removed from V and 0 bases from J, the gap between germline ends came to 22 bases. This CDR3 comprises 18 residues.

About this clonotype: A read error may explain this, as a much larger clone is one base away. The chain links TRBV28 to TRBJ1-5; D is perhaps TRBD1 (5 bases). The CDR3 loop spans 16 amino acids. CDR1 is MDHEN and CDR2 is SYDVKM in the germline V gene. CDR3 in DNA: TGTGCCGGCAGTTTAATCAGGCAGGGTAGCAATCAGCCCCAGCATTTT. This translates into CAGSLIRQGSNQPQHF.

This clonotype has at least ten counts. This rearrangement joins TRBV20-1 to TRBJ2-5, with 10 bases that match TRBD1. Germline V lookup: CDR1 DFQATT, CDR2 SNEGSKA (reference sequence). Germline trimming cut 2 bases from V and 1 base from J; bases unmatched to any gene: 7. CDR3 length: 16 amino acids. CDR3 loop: CSARPFGTGAQETQYF. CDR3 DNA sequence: TGCAGTGCTAGACCCTTCGGGACAGGGGCCCAAGAGACCCAGTACTTC.

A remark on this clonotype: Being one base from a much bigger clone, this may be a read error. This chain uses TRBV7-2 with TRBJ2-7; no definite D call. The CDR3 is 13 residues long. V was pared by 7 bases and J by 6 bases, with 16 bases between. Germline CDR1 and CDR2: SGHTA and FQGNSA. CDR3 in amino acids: CASNLIGGSEQYF. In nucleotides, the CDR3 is TGTGCCAGCAACCTAATAGGTGGTAGCGAGCAGTACTTC.

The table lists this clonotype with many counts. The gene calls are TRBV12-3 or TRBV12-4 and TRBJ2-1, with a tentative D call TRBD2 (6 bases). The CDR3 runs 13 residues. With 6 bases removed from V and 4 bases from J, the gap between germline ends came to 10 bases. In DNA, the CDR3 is TGTGCCAGCAGCCGGGGGTCTTACAATGAGCAGTTCTTC. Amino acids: CASSRGSYNEQFF.

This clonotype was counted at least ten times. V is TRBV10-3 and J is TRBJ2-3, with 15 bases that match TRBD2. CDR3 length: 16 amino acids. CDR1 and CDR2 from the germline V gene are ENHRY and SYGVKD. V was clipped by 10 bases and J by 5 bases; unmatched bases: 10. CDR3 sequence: CATRPGLAGGVDTQYF. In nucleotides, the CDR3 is TGTGCCACCAGGCCGGGACTAGCGGGAGGTGTAGATACGCAGTATTTT.

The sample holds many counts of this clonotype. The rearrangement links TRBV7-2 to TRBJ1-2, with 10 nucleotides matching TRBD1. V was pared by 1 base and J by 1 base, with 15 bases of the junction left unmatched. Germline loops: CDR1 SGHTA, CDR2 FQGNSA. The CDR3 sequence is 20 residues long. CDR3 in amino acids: CASSLGPPTGGRGGNYGYTF. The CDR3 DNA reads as TGTGCCAGCAGCTTAGGTCCCCCGACAGGGGGCAGAGGGGGTAACTATGGCTACACCTTC.

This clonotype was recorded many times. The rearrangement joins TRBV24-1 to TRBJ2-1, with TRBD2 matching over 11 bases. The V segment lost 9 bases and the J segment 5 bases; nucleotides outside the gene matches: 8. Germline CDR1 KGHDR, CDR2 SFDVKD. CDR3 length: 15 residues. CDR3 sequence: CATGSPTSGDNEQFF. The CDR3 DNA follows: TGTGCCACCGGATCCCCGACTAGCGGGGACAATGAGCAGTTCTTC.

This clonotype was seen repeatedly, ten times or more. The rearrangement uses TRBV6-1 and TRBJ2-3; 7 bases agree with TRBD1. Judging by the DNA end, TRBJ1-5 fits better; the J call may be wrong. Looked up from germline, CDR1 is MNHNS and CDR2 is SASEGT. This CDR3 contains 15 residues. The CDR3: CASSEGGDGTDTQHF. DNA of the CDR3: TGTGCCAGCAGTGAAGGAGGAGACGGGACAGATACGCAGCATTTT.

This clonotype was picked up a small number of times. The CDR3 sequence: CSARVIPGELFF. The CDR3 DNA reads TGCAGTGCTAGAGTAATTCCCGGGGAGCTGTTTTTT. The rearrangement uses TRBV20-1 and TRBJ2-2; D uncertain. Between the trimmed V and J ends, which lost 1 base and 6 bases, there was a span of 6 bases. The CDR3 extends over 12 amino acids. The germline gives CDR1 DFQATT, CDR2 SNEGSKA (reference sequence).